This T cell receptor beta chain was sequenced for a study of T cells in Graves' hyperthyroidism and ophthalmopathy. Study-wide points: Ophthalmopathy and stable hyperthyroidism were told apart by a 13 V-J model.

Graves' hyperthyroidism qualified as stable when ophthalmopathy did not progress within 18 months. The PBMCs studied were ones that came from about 10 ml fresh peripheral blood. J gave up 4 bases and V 3 bases, and 8 bases lay outside the gene matches. The germline gives CDR1 ENHRY, CDR2 SYGVKD. The CDR3 is 15 residues long. Researchers took RNA transcripts and amplified the TCR beta CDR3 regions from them. TCR CDR3 underwent first-round RT-PCR with the HTBI primer set. TCRdb re-called the multiplex PCR reads through MiXCR, storing one row per CDR3 protein. The profile shows approximately 640,000 distinct CDR3 sequences, 16% of them singletons. This clonotype has only a few counts. What it binds is unknown.

Sequencing used blood. This clonotype was obtained from a woman in her twenties or thirties with Graves' hyperthyroidism. V is TRBV10-3 and J is TRBJ2-5, with 7 bases that match TRBD2. Here the CDR3 DNA reads TGTGCCATCAGTGAACCCGGGAGGCGGGGAGAGACCCAGTACTTC. Its translation: CAISEPGRRGETQYF.